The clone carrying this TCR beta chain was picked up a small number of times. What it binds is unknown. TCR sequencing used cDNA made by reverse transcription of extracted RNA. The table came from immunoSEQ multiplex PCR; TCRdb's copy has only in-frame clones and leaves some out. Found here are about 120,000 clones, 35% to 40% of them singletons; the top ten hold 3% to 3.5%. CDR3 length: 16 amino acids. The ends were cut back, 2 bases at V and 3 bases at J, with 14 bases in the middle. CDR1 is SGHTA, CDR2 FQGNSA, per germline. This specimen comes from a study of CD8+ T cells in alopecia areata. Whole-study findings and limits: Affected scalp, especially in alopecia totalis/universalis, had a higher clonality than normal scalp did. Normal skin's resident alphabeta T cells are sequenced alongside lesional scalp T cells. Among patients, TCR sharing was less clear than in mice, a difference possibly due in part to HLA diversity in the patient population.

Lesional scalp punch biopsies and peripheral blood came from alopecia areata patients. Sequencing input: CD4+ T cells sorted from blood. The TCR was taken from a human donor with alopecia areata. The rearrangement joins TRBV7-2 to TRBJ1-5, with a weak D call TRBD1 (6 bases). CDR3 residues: CASSLTAGVFNQPQHF. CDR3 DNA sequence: TGTGCCAGCAGCTTAACTGCAGGGGTGTTCAATCAGCCCCAGCATTTT.